Shown below are 30 T cell receptor beta chains from a single sample sequenced in a study of early T cells in non-severe SARS-CoV-2 infection. TCRdb reprocessed the 5' RACE reads via MiXCR and lists one record per CDR3 protein. The table has about 41,000 distinct CDR3 sequences, 11% seen once. Sequenced material: whole blood. The receptors shown here come from an adult who was a healthcare worker with PCR-confirmed SARS-CoV-2 infection or an uninfected control (not recorded which).

This clonotype has a count of ten or more. The CDR3 is CASSQEGRANEKLFF. In nucleotides, the CDR3 is TGTGCCAGCAGCCAAGAGGGGAGGGCCAATGAAAAACTGTTTTTT. The chain recombines TRBV4-2 with TRBJ1-4, with D unresolved. V dropped 0 bases and J dropped 5 bases, with 10 bases sitting between them. The germline gives CDR1 LGHNA, CDR2 YNFKEQ. The CDR3 consists of 15 residues.

This clonotype has a count of ten or more. This chain connects TRBV29-1 to TRBJ1-4; no definite D call. The CDR3 runs 13 residues. Trimming pared 4 bases from V and 4 bases from J, leaving 10 bases between. Germline-derived CDR1 and CDR2 are SQVTM and ANQGSEA. CDR3 loop: CSVGPAVNEKLFF. For the CDR3, the DNA is TGCAGCGTTGGGCCAGCAGTTAATGAAAAACTGTTTTTT.

This clonotype was detected ten times or more. V usage is TRBV7-3 and J usage is TRBJ1-2, with D perhaps TRBD1 (5 bases). Trimming stripped 5 bases from V and 1 base from J, with 17 bases between. The germline V gene encodes CDR1 SGHTA and CDR2 FQGTGA. The CDR3 consists of 16 residues. In DNA form, the CDR3 reads TGTGCCAGCAGCCCGGGTGGCAGGGAGCTTAACTATGGCTACACCTTC. Protein product: CASSPGGRELNYGYTF.

There are a few counts of this clonotype. The chain links TRBV3-1 to TRBJ1-1, with 8 bases that match TRBD1. In germline, CDR1 is LGHDT, CDR2 YNNKEL (reference sequence). V lost 1 base to trimming and J lost 7 bases; unmatched junction nucleotides: 8. The CDR3 length is 15 residues. CDR3 protein: CASSQGGPGTGEAFF. CDR3 sequence (DNA): TGTGCCAGCAGCCAAGGGGGGCCCGGGACAGGTGAAGCTTTCTTT.

The table lists this clonotype with many counts. This chain joins TRBV7-3 and TRBJ1-2, with 7 bases identical to TRBD1. Germline-derived CDR1 and CDR2 are SGHTA and FQGTGA. With 5 bases clipped from V and 7 bases from J, the junction kept 7 bases outside the gene matches. The CDR3 runs to 13 residues. The CDR3 here is CASSLRQGGGYTF. The CDR3 nucleotides read TGTGCCAGCAGCCTTCGACAGGGCGGTGGCTACACCTTC. Looking up the rest from reference TRBV7-3 and TRBJ1-2 gives the full variable domain: GAGVSQTPSNKVTEKGKYVELRCDPISGHTALYWYRQSLGQGPEFLIYFQGTGAADDSGLPNDRFFAVRPEGSVSTLKIQRTERGDSAVYLCASSLRQGGGYTFGSGTRLTVV.

This clonotype was seen many times. The chain joins TRBV6-2 or TRBV6-3 to TRBJ1-5; D gene uncertain. The CDR3 has 13 amino acids. With 4 bases removed from V and 5 bases from J, the gap between germline ends came to 9 bases. Looked up from germline, CDR1 is MNHEY and CDR2 is SVGEGT. The chain's CDR3 is CASSSNTDQPQHF. CDR3 bases: TGTGCCAGCAGTTCTAACACGGATCAGCCCCAGCATTTT.

This clonotype was seen many times. V usage is TRBV6-2 or TRBV6-3 and J usage is TRBJ1-5; D gene ambiguous. From germline, CDR1 is MNHEY and CDR2 SVGEGT. The germline V and J ends were trimmed by 8 bases and 0 bases, with 17 bases remaining between them. The CDR3 is made up of 16 amino acids. This chain's CDR3 is CASASRPQVSNQPQHF. CDR3 in DNA: TGTGCCAGCGCATCGAGACCCCAGGTTAGCAATCAGCCCCAGCATTTT.

This clonotype turned up a few times. The chain carries TRBV6-2 or TRBV6-3 and TRBJ2-3; the D is unclear. Germline lookup yields CDR1 MNHEY and CDR2 SVGEGT. The length of the CDR3 is 16 residues. V was pared by 0 bases and J by 5 bases, with 15 bases between. CDR3 in amino acids: CASSYSTGRFEDTQYF. DNA for the CDR3: TGTGCCAGCAGTTACTCGACGGGCCGATTCGAAGATACGCAGTATTTT.

This clonotype has at least ten counts. CDR3 loop: CASSPKTGPNTEAFF. As DNA, the CDR3 is TGTGCCAGTAGTCCGAAGACAGGGCCGAACACTGAAGCTTTCTTT. This chain joins TRBV19 and TRBJ1-1; 7 nucleotides match TRBD1. The CDR3 is made up of 15 amino acids. The ends lost 5 bases at V and 1 base at J; junction bases unmatched: 7. CDR1 LNHDA and CDR2 SQIVND come from the germline V gene (reference sequence).

This clonotype was counted ten times or more. This chain joins TRBV3-1 and TRBJ2-3, with 9 bases lining up with TRBD2. Germline-derived CDR1 and CDR2 are LGHDT and YNNKEL (reference sequence). CDR3 length: 16 amino acids. V lost 0 bases to trimming and J lost 9 bases; unmatched junction nucleotides: 10. CDR3 residues: CASSQDGTSGPGTQYF. The CDR3 coding sequence is TGTGCCAGCAGCCAAGATGGCACTAGCGGGCCCGGGACGCAGTATTTT.

This clonotype has just a few counts. The chain employs TRBV6-1 and TRBJ1-5; 7 nucleotides line up with TRBD1. CDR3 length: 14 amino acids. V trimming: 7 bases; J trimming: 2 bases; junction bases outside the gene matches: 5. The germline V gene has CDR1 MNHNS and CDR2 SASEGT. CDR3 DNA sequence: TGTGCCAGCAACAGGGGACGGGGCAATCAGCCCCAGCATTTT. This translates into CASNRGRGNQPQHF.

The sample holds many counts of this clonotype. The gene calls are TRBV6-2 or TRBV6-3 and TRBJ2-1; 8 nucleotides agree with TRBD1. The ends lost 6 bases at V and 6 bases at J; junction bases unmatched: 4. Per the germline V gene, CDR1 is MNHEY and CDR2 is SVGEGT. The CDR3 consists of 13 residues. The CDR3 is CASRPTGGNEQFF. The CDR3 DNA reads TGTGCCAGCAGGCCCACAGGGGGCAATGAGCAGTTCTTC.

This clonotype was found many times. The chain uses TRBV2 and TRBJ2-4, with TRBD1 as a possible D gene (5 bases). This CDR3 has 14 residues. Trimming shortened V by 2 bases and J by 6 bases, and 11 bases separated the two germline ends. The germline V gene has CDR1 SNHLY and CDR2 FYNNEI. The DNA for the CDR3 is TGTGCCAGCAGTGAACAGACAGATACAAACATTCAGTACTTC. Translated, it gives CASSEQTDTNIQYF.

This clonotype was observed at least ten times. This chain joins TRBV10-3 and TRBJ1-5, with D possibly TRBD1 on 5 matching bases. V was cut by 6 bases and J by 4 bases, with 10 bases left in between. The CDR3 runs to 13 residues. The germline V gene has CDR1 ENHRY and CDR2 SYGVKD. The CDR3 here is CAISQGLNQPQHF. CDR3 sequence (DNA): TGTGCCATCAGCCAGGGTCTGAATCAGCCCCAGCATTTT.

The chain uses TRBV6-2 or TRBV6-3 and TRBJ2-7, with D possibly being TRBD1 (6 bases). The V and J ends lost 2 bases and 3 bases respectively, with 14 bases between them. Germline assignment: CDR1 MNHEY and CDR2 SVGEGT. CDR3 length: 15 residues. CDR3 sequence: CASSYPTGRYYEQYV. As DNA, the CDR3 is TGTGCCAGCAGTTACCCGACAGGCCGATACTACGAGCAGTACGTC.

This clonotype has just a few counts. This rearrangement joins TRBV14 to TRBJ1-2; D remains ambiguous. The CDR3 contains 15 residues. V was trimmed by 4 bases and J by 4 bases, leaving 16 bases between them. Germline V gene data show CDR1 as SGHDN and CDR2 as FVKESK. The CDR3 loop reads CASSPLPGSPYGYTF. As DNA, the CDR3 is TGTGCCAGCAGCCCCCTCCCCGGCAGCCCCTATGGCTACACCTTC.

This clonotype appeared many times. The V call is TRBV29-1, the J call TRBJ2-3, with TRBD1 as a possible D gene (5 bases). Per the germline V gene, CDR1 is SQVTM and CDR2 is ANQGSEA. V shed 0 bases and J shed 3 bases, with 22 bases lying between them. This CDR3 has 18 amino acids. CDR3 in amino acids: CSVEDRASRQGGTDTQYF. The CDR3 nucleotides read TGCAGCGTTGAAGATCGAGCTAGTCGGCAGGGTGGGACAGATACGCAGTATTTT.

This rearrangement joins TRBV28 to TRBJ2-1; 13 nucleotides line up with TRBD2. The V and J ends lost 4 bases and 7 bases, in that order; junction bases with no gene match: 7. Germline CDR1 reads MDHEN; CDR2 reads SYDVKM. The CDR3 loop spans 16 amino acids. The CDR3 DNA sequence: TGTGCCAGCAGTTCTCCGACTAGCGGGGGGCGGAATGAGCAGTTCTTC. Its protein is CASSSPTSGGRNEQFF.

This clonotype was recorded at least ten times. The CDR3 region is CASSLPPLAGATDTQYF. The CDR3 DNA reads as TGTGCCAGCAGCTTGCCCCCCCTAGCGGGGGCCACAGATACGCAGTATTTT. The genes are TRBV11-2 and TRBJ2-3; 10 bases match TRBD2. The CDR3 sequence is 17 residues long. V gave up 3 bases and J gave up 2 bases; unmatched junction bases: 8. The germline V gene has CDR1 SGHAT and CDR2 FQNNGV.

This clonotype was recorded many times. The chain links TRBV6-1 to TRBJ1-6; TRBD1 agrees at 7 bases. Per germline, CDR1 MNHNS and CDR2 SASEGT. V lost 5 bases, J lost 0 bases, and 7 bases stayed unmatched. CDR3 length: 17 amino acids. CDR3 sequence: CASSLQTGSSYNSPLHF. The DNA of the CDR3 is TGTGCCAGCAGTCTACAGACAGGGAGCTCCTATAATTCACCCCTCCACTTT.

This chain links TRBV6-6 with TRBJ1-1; no firm D call. The germline V gene encodes CDR1 MNHNY and CDR2 SVGAGI (reference sequence). V was clipped by 6 bases and J by 3 bases, with 11 bases between them. The CDR3 has 13 residues. The CDR3 sequence: CASRSREHTEAFF. In nucleotides, the CDR3 is TGTGCCAGCAGATCCCGGGAGCACACTGAAGCTTTCTTT.

This chain uses TRBV7-9 with TRBJ1-5; 9 bases match TRBD1. With V trimmed by 4 bases and J by 7 bases, 5 bases remained unmatched. Germline V gene sequence: CDR1 SEHNR, CDR2 FQNEAQ (reference sequence). This CDR3 is built from 14 residues. This CDR3 is CASSSRDRVQPQHF. CDR3 bases: TGTGCCAGCAGCTCCCGGGACAGGGTGCAGCCCCAGCATTTT.

This clonotype was seen at least ten times. This chain connects TRBV28 to TRBJ2-7; D is ambiguous. CDR1 MDHEN and CDR2 SYDVKM come from the germline V gene. CDR3 length: 11 amino acids. V gave up 5 bases and J gave up 6 bases, with 8 bases separating them. The CDR3 here is CASSMSFEQYF. The CDR3 coding sequence is TGTGCCAGCAGTATGTCGTTCGAGCAGTACTTC.

Only a few counts were recorded for this clonotype. The chain recombines TRBV5-6 with TRBJ2-7; no clear D. This CDR3 has 13 amino acids. V lost 5 bases, J lost 2 bases, and 11 bases lay in between. Per germline, CDR1 SGHDT and CDR2 YYEEEE. CDR3 sequence (DNA): TGTGCCAGCAGATCCACCGGTACCTACGAGCAGTACTTC. Amino acids: CASRSTGTYEQYF. Variable domain in full (rest from reference TRBV5-6 and TRBJ2-7): DAGVTQSPTHLIKTRGQQVTLRCSPKSGHDTVSWYQQALGQGPQFIFQYYEEEERQRGNFPDRFSGHQFPNYSSELNVNALLLGDSALYLCASRSTGTYEQYFGPGTRLTVT.

This clonotype showed up just a few times. The J gene is TRBJ1-3, the V gene TRBV12-3 or TRBV12-4; no definite D call. The CDR3 has 17 residues. Trimming took 0 bases from V and 0 from J, leaving 12 bases between them. The CDR3 DNA reads TGTGCCAGCAGTTTAGCGCGTTCACCTAACTCTGGAAACACCATATATTTT. Residues: CASSLARSPNSGNTIYF.

This clonotype was picked up many times. The rearrangement links TRBV7-9 to TRBJ1-5; D is perhaps TRBD1 (5 bases). This CDR3 is 14 amino acids long. The ends were cut back, 4 bases at V and 4 bases at J, with 11 bases in the middle. The germline gives CDR1 SEHNR, CDR2 FQNEAQ (reference sequence). CDR3 amino acids: CASSYDGGNQPQHF. Here the CDR3 DNA reads TGTGCCAGCAGCTATGACGGGGGAAATCAGCCCCAGCATTTT.

This clonotype occurred many times. This sequence joins TRBV3-1 and TRBJ2-3; 12 bases agree with TRBD2. V trimming: 1 base; J trimming: 2 bases; junction bases outside the gene matches: 7. Germline V gene sequence: CDR1 LGHDT, CDR2 YNNKEL (reference sequence). The CDR3 has 18 amino acids. The CDR3 DNA sequence: TGTGCCAGCAGCCAAGGATCCCTAGCGGGGGGGGCCACAGATACGCAGTATTTT. Residues: CASSQGSLAGGATDTQYF.

At least ten counts were recorded for this clonotype. The chain couples TRBV6-2 or TRBV6-3 to TRBJ1-1; D ambiguous. Germline loops: CDR1 MNHEY, CDR2 SVGEGT. Trimming pared 0 bases from V and 0 bases from J, leaving 11 bases between. The CDR3 loop spans 16 amino acids. Here the CDR3 reads CASSYSHSLLNTEAFF. CDR3 nucleotides: TGTGCCAGCAGTTACTCCCACAGTCTACTGAACACTGAAGCTTTCTTT.

This sequence joins TRBV11-1 and TRBJ1-2; no clear D. The V gene's germline CDR1 is SGHAT and CDR2 FQDESV (reference sequence). The CDR3 is 14 residues long. The germline V and J ends were trimmed by 1 base and 4 bases, with 10 bases remaining between them. This CDR3 reads CASSLDIRGYGYTF. CDR3 nucleotide sequence: TGTGCCAGCAGCTTAGATATACGGGGCTATGGCTACACCTTC. The complete variable domain, with remaining parts taken from reference TRBV11-1 and TRBJ1-2, reads EAEVAQSPRYKITEKSQAVAFWCDPISGHATLYWYRQILGQGPELLVQFQDESVVDDSQLPKDRFSAERLKGVDSTLKIQPAELGDSAMYLCASSLDIRGYGYTFGSGTRLTVV.

This clonotype has a count of ten or more. This chain uses TRBV24-1 with TRBJ2-1; 9 bases line up with TRBD1. The ends lost 5 bases at V and 1 base at J; junction bases unmatched: 5. In germline, CDR1 is KGHDR, CDR2 SFDVKD. CDR3 size: 16 residues. CDR3 protein: CATSATDRGSYNEQFF. In DNA form, the CDR3 reads TGTGCCACCAGTGCTACAGACAGGGGGTCCTACAATGAGCAGTTCTTC.